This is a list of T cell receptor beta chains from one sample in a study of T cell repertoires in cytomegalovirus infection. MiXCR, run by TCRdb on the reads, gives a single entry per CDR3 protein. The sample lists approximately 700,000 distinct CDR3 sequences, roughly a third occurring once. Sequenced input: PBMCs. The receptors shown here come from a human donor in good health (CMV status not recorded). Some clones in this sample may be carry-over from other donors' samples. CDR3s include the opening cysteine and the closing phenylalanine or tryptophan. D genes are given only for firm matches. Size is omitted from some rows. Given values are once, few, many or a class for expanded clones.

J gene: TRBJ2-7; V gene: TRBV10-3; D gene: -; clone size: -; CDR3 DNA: TGTGCCATCAGTGTTGAGGGGAAGGCAGTTGACGAGCAGTACTTC; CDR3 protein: CAISVEGKAVDEQYF
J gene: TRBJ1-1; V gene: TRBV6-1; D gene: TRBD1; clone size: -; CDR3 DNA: TGTGCCAGCTTGCCGGGACAGGGCTTATACACTGAAGCTTTCTTT; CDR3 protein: CASLPGQGLYTEAFF
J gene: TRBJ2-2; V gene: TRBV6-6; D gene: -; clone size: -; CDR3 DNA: TGTGCCAGCAGGCAGGAGGCCGGGGAGCTGTTTTTT; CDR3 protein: CASRQEAGELFF
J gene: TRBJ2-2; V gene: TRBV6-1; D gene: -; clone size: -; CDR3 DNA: TGTGCCAGCGGGGGGAGAGACACCGGGGAGCTGTTTTTT; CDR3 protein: CASGGRDTGELFF
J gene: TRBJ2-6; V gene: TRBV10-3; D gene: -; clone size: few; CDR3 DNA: TGTGCCAGCGGGGCACTCTCTGGGGCCAACGTCCTGACTTTC; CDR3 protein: CASGALSGANVLTF
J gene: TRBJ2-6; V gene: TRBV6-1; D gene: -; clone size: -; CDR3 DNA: TGTGCCAGCAGGTCTTGGGGTCTTTCTGGGGCCAACGTCCTGACTTTC; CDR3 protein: CASRSWGLSGANVLTF
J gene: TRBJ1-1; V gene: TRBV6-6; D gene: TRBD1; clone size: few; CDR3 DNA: TGTGCCAGCAAAGGACAGGGCGAAGCTTTCTTT; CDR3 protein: CASKGQGEAFF
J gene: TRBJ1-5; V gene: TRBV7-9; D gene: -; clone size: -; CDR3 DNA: TGTGCCAGCAGCTGGCAAGGGCAGCCCCAGCATTTT; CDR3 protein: CASSWQGQPQHF
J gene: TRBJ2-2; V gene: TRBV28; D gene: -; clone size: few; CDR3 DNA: TGTGCCAGCAGTTTCGGGGGTTATGACACCGGGGAGCTGTTTTTT; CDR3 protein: CASSFGGYDTGELFF
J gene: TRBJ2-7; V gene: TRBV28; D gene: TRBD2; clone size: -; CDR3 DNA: TGTGCCAGCAGTTTTTCACTAGCGGGACTTTACGAGCAGTACTTC; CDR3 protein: CASSFSLAGLYEQYF
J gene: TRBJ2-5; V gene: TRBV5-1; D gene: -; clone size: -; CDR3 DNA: TGCGCCAGCAGCGCATCGGGACCGAGCCAAGAGACCCAGTACTTC; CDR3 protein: CASSASGPSQETQYF
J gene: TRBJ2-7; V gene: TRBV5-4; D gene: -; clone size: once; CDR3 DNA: TGTGCCAGCAGCTCTACAGGGCGCTCTGAGCAGTACTTC; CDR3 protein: CASSSTGRSEQYF
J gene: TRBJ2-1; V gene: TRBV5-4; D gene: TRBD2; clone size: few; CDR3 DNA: TGTGCCAGCAGCTGGACTAGCGGGTTATACAATGAGCAGTTCTTC; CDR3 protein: CASSWTSGLYNEQFF
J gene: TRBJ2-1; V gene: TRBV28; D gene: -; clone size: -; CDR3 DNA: TGTGCCAGCAGCCATCCAACGAGGGAGCAGTTCTTC; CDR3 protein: CASSHPTREQFF
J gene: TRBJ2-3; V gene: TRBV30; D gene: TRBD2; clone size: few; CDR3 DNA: TGTGCCCGGACTAGCGGGGACAGCACAGATACGCAGTATTTT; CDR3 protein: CARTSGDSTDTQYF
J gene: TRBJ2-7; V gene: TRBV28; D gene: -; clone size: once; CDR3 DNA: TGTGCCAGCAGTTCGAGTCGCAGCGAGAAGTACTTC; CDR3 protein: CASSSSRSEKYF
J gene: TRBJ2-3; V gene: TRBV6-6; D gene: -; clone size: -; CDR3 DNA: TGTGCCAGCAGTTACTTCTCGCGCACAGATACGCAGTATTTT; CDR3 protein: CASSYFSRTDTQYF
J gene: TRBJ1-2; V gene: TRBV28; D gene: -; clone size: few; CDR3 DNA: TGTGCCAGCAGTTTCGGGACTCCTCCCCGCTATGGCTACACCTTC; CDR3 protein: CASSFGTPPRYGYTF
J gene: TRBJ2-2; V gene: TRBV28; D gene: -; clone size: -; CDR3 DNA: TGTGCCAGCGTAGGCCCTACAGCGAACACCGGGGAGCTGTTTTTT; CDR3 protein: CASVGPTANTGELFF
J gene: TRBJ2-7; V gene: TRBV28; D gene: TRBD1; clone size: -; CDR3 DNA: TGTGCCAGCAGTCCCTCCGGGACAGGGTCTTCCTACGAGCAGTACTTC; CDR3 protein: CASSPSGTGSSYEQYF